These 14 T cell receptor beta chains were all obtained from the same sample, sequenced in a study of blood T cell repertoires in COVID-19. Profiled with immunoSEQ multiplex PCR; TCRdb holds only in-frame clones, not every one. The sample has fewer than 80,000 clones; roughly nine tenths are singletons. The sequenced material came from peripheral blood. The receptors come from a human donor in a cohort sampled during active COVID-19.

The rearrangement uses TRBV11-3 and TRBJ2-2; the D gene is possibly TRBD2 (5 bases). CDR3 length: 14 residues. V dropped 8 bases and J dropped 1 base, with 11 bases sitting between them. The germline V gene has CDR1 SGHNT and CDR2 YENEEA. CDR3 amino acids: CASAPRVNTGELFF. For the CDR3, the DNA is TGTGCCAGCGCCCCGCGGGTGAACACCGGGGAGCTGTTTTTT.

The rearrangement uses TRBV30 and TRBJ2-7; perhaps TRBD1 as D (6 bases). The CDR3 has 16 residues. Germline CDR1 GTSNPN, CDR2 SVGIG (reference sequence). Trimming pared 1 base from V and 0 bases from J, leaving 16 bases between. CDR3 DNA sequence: TGTGCCTGGAGTGGGTTAGGGGGATTGGGCTCCTACGAGCAGTACTTC. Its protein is CAWSGLGGLGSYEQYF.

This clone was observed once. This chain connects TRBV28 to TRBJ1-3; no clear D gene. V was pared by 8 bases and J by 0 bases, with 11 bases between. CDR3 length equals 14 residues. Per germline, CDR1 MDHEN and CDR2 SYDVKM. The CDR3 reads CASENSFSGNTIYF. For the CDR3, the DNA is TGTGCCAGCGAAAACAGCTTCTCTGGAAACACCATATATTTT.

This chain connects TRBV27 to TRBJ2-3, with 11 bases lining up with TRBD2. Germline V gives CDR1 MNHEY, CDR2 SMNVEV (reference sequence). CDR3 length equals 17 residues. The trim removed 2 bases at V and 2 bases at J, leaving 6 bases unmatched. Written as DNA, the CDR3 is TGTGCCAGCAGTTTAAGGGGACTAGCGGAAATCACAGATACGCAGTATTTT. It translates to CASSLRGLAEITDTQYF.

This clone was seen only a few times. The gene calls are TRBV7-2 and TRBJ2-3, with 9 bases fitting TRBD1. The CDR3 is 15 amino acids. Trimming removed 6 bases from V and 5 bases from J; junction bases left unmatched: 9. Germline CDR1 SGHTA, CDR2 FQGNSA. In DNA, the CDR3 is TGTGCCAGCAGTCAGATGGGGACAGGGCAAGATACGCAGTATTTT. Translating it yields CASSQMGTGQDTQYF.

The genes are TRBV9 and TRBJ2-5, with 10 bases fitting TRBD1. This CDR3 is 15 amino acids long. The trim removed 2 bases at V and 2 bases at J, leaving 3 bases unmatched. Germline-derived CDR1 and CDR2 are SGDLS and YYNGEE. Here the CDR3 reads CASSVGTGAQETQYF. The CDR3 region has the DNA TGTGCCAGCAGCGTTGGGACAGGGGCACAAGAGACCCAGTACTTC.

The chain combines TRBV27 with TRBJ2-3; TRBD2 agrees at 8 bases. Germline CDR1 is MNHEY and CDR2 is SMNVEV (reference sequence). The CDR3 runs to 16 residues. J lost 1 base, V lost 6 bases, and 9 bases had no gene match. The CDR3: CASSIVTSGGTDTQYF. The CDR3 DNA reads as TGTGCCAGCAGCATTGTAACTAGCGGTGGCACAGATACGCAGTATTTT.

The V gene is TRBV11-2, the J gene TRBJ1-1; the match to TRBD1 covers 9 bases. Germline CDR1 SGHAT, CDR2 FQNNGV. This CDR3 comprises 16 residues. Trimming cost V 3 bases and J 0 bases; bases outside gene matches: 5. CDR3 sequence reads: CASSLGTGPMNTEAFF. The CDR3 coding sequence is TGTGCCAGCAGCTTGGGGACAGGGCCCATGAACACTGAAGCTTTCTTT.

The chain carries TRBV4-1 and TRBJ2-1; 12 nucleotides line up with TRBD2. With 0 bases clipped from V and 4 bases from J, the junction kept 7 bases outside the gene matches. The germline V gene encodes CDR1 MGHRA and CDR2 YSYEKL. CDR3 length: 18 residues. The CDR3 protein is CASSQDRTSGAQYNEQFF. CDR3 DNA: TGCGCCAGCAGCCAAGATCGGACTAGCGGGGCTCAATACAATGAGCAGTTCTTC.

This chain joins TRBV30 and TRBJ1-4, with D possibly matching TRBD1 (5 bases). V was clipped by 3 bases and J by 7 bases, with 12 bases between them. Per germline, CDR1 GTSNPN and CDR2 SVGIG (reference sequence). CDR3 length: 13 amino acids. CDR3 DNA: TGTGCCTGGAGAACCAGGGTGGGTGAAAAACTGTTTTTT. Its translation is CAWRTRVGEKLFF.

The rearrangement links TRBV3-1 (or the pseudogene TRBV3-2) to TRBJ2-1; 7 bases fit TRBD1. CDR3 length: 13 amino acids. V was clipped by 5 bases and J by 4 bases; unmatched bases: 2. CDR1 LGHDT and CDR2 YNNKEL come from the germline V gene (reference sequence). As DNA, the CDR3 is TGTGCCAGCAGCGGGGACAGTTACAATGAGCAGTTCTTC. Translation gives CASSGDSYNEQFF.

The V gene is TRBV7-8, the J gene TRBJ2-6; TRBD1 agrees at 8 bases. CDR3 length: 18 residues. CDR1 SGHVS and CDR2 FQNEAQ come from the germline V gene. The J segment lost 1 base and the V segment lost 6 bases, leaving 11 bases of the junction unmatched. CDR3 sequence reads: CASSARTGSLSGANVLTF. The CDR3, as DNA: TGTGCCAGCAGTGCCAGGACAGGGTCGTTGTCTGGGGCCAACGTCCTGACTTTC.

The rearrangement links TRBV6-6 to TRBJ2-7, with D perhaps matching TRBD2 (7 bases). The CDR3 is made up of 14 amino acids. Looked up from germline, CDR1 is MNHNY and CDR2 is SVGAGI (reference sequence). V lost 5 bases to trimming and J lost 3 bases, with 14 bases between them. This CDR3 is CASSRGGGDYEQYF. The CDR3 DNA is TGTGCCAGCAGTCGGGGAGGGGGGGACTACGAGCAGTACTTC.

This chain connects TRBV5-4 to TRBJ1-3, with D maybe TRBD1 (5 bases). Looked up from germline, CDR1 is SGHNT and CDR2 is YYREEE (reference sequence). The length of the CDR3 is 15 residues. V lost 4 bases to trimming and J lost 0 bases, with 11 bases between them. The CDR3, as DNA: TGTGCCAGCAGCGTAGACAGTGGCTCTGGAAACACCATATATTTT. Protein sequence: CASSVDSGSGNTIYF.